Listed below are T cell receptor beta chains from one sample, sequenced in a study of T cell responses to AZD1222 COVID-19 vaccine. Produced via immunoSEQ multiplex PCR; TCRdb's table is partial and in-frame only. The table includes about 70,000 clones, 85% detected once. The input for sequencing was peripheral blood, taken on day 0 of AZD1222 vaccination. The receptor set was obtained from an adult in good health. The CDR3 runs from the conserved cysteine through the conserved F or W. The D gene is left open where the match is weak. The size field is filled for only some rows; it gives once, few, many or a size class.

V,J,size,D,CDR3,DNA
TRBV2,TRBJ2-3,NA,TRBD2,CASRGLAADTQYF,TGTGCCAGCAGAGGACTAGCGGCAGATACGCAGTATTTT
TRBV7-6,TRBJ2-7,NA,NA,CASSPLPDSSYEQYF,TGTGCCAGCAGCCCCCTCCCCGACAGCTCCTACGAGCAGTACTTC
TRBV7-9,TRBJ2-1,NA,TRBD2,CASSLLAGEYLSYNEQFF,TGTGCCAGCAGCTTACTAGCGGGGGAATATCTAAGCTACAATGAGCAGTTCTTC
TRBV29-1,TRBJ1-1,NA,NA,CSVYHQGGAEAFF,TGCAGCGTCTACCATCAAGGAGGGGCTGAAGCTTTCTTT
TRBV6-4,TRBJ1-5,medium-sized,TRBD1,CASSPTGGAGNQPQHF,TGTGCCAGCAGTCCGACAGGGGGCGCGGGCAATCAGCCCCAGCATTTT
TRBV14,TRBJ1-6,NA,NA,CASSQGARSPLHF,TGTGCCAGCAGCCAAGGGGCGAGGTCCCCCCTCCACTTT
TRBV6-5,TRBJ2-7,NA,TRBD2,CASSPGLAEQYF,TGTGCCAGCAGTCCCGGACTAGCCGAGCAGTACTTC
TRBV9,TRBJ2-1,NA,TRBD1,CASSEGTGVGNEQFF,TGTGCCAGCAGCGAGGGGACAGGGGTGGGGAATGAGCAGTTCTTC
TRBV20-1,TRBJ1-1,NA,NA,CSASKGGGTEAFF,TGCAGTGCTAGTAAAGGGGGGGGCACTGAAGCTTTCTTT
TRBV6-1,TRBJ1-2,NA,NA,CASSEGRRYGYTF,TGTGCCAGCAGTGAAGGAAGACGTTATGGCTACACCTTC
TRBV19,TRBJ1-2,NA,NA,CASSIGNRYYGYTF,TGTGCCAGTAGTATAGGTAACAGGTATTATGGCTACACCTTC
TRBV3-1/TRBV3-2,TRBJ2-1,NA,NA,CASSLWGNEQFF,TGTGCCAGCAGCCTTTGGGGGAATGAGCAGTTCTTC
TRBV27,TRBJ2-7,NA,TRBD1,CASSLGTGVTYEQYF,TGTGCCAGCAGTCTCGGGACAGGCGTAACCTACGAGCAGTACTTC
TRBV7-6,TRBJ2-2,few,NA,CASSRLERPGELFF,TGTGCCAGCAGCCGGTTAGAGAGACCCGGGGAGCTGTTTTTT
TRBV3-1/TRBV3-2,TRBJ2-3,few,NA,CASSQQGAAQYF,TGTGCCAGCAGTCAACAAGGAGCAGCGCAGTATTTT
TRBV14,TRBJ2-1,NA,NA,CASSQFGISMWNEQFF,TGTGCCAGCAGCCAATTTGGGATTAGTATGTGGAATGAGCAGTTCTTC
TRBV29-1,TRBJ1-1,once,TRBD1,CSVVTQGDTEAFF,TGCAGCGTTGTAACCCAGGGGGATACTGAAGCTTTCTTT
TRBV11-2,TRBJ1-2,NA,NA,CASSPGPNYGYTF,TGTGCCAGCAGCCCGGGACCTAACTATGGCTACACCTTC